This T cell receptor beta chain is drawn from a study of T cell responses to AZD1222 COVID-19 vaccine. Overall study findings and caveats: Donors, mostly white British, included more females; clonal diversity was possibly underestimated. Spike-specific TCRs gained breadth and depth after people received two AZD1222 doses. At baseline, just five to seven AZD1222 recipients tested seropositive.

For this clone: Its specificity is unknown.

Sequencing was performed with immunoSEQ multiplex PCR; in TCRdb, only in-frame clones are kept and a portion is missing. The data show about 150,000 clones, under 95% seen once. CDR1 is SNHLY and CDR2 is FYNNEI in the germline V gene. This CDR3 comprises 14 residues. The V and J ends lost 1 base and 7 bases respectively, with 10 bases between them. The clonotype was recovered from an adult in good health. The V gene is TRBV2, the J gene TRBJ1-4; no firm D call. The sequenced sample was peripheral blood, obtained on day 0 of AZD1222 vaccination. Here the CDR3 reads CASSEVGSREKLFF. The CDR3 DNA follows: TGTGCCAGCAGTGAAGTGGGATCTCGTGAAAAACTGTTTTTT.